The T cell receptor beta chain described here comes from a study of cytomegalovirus exposure and HLA in healthy donors. CDR1 WSHSY and CDR2 SAAADI come from the germline V gene. The CDR3 is made up of 15 amino acids. V was clipped by 11 bases and J by 2 bases; unmatched bases: 15. PCR used 60 Vbeta primers and 13 Jbeta primers. Profiled with immunoSEQ multiplex PCR; TCRdb holds only in-frame clones, not every one. The sample records roughly 170,000 clones, around four fifths being singletons. The receptor was derived from a man aged 25-45 years in good health and CMV-seronegative. The chain is built from TRBV10-2 and TRBJ2-7, with 7 nucleotides matching TRBD2. Source material: PBMCs. CDR3 residues: CASQREGPTTYEQYF. As DNA, the CDR3 is TGCGCCTCTCAGAGGGAGGGCCCGACGACCTACGAGCAGTACTTC.